Below, one T cell receptor beta chain is given with its context. As yet, its antigen is unknown. The sample comes from a study of T cell responses to AZD1222 COVID-19 vaccine. About the study: Second-dose groups at about 4 or about 12 weeks were pooled.

Findings and caveats of the study: A reported finding is that nearly half of spike-specific TCRs target unmutated variant regions.

Germline CDR1 is SNHLY and CDR2 is FYNNEI. The germline V and J ends were trimmed by 6 bases and 1 base, with 10 bases remaining between them. CDR3 size: 14 residues. Some clones are missing from TCRdb's copy, which holds only in-frame ones; the method was immunoSEQ multiplex PCR. Here the sample spans around 180,000 clones, around 89% being singletons. The origin of this receptor is an adult in good health. The source material was peripheral blood, sampled on day 0 of AZD1222 vaccination. This chain uses TRBV2 with TRBJ1-3, with D tentatively TRBD1 (6 bases). The CDR3 nucleotides are TGTGCCAGCAGGGGGGCACCTTCTGGAAACACCATATATTTT. It specifies CASRGAPSGNTIYF.